This T cell receptor beta chain was sequenced during a study of Ad26.COV2.S vaccination and SARS-CoV-2 variants (TCRdb year 2021). With regard to the full study: Donors in the vaccine arm were drawn from COV1001, a phase I-IIa trial of Ad26.COV2.S in healthy adults that was multicentre, randomized, double-blind and placebo-controlled. Dosing of Ad26.COV2.S was intramuscular, at either 5x10^10 or 1x10^11 viral particles, delivered as one shot or as two shots spaced 56 days apart. TCRbeta repertoire sequencing was used to assess the specificity and breadth of SARS-CoV-2-reactive T cell receptors after Ad26.COV2.S vaccination. A total of 32 samples were included in the TCR-sequenced set, comprising roughly 19 Ad26.COV2.S vaccine recipients, 5 placebo recipients and 8 SARS-CoV-2 convalescent individuals. Trial participants were randomized into five groups of five: low-dose or high-dose Ad26.COV2.S given once or twice, or placebo on both occasions. Investigators did not know the trial group allocation while performing experiments and assessing outcomes.

The paper as a whole reports these results and caveats: Comparable non-spike TCR breadth was observed between vaccine and placebo recipients, consistent with only spike being contained in the vaccine. Higher spike-specific TCR breadth was observed in Ad26.COV2.S recipients than in placebo recipients (P = 0.0014). Substantial breadth of spike-specific CD8+ and CD4+ T cell responses was reported after vaccination. The authors noted that the TCR breadth and depth analyses may have underestimated total T cell responses. The study was not powered for comparison of responses between vaccine doses or regimens.

A remark on this clone: The target of this receptor is not known. No per-base quality is available; no much larger clone lies one base away.

TCRbeta CDR3 regions were sequenced with the immunoSEQ Assay. After extraction, genomic DNA underwent amplification by bias-controlled multiplex PCR, followed by high-throughput sequencing. The study's own analysis went as follows. To quantify the absolute abundance of each unique TCRbeta CDR3 region, sequences were collapsed and filtered. T cell fraction was estimated by normalizing TCRbeta template counts to usable DNA, with usable DNA measured through amplification of reference genes found in all nucleated cells. Repertoire TCRs were annotated as SARS-CoV-2-specific by exact matching of V gene, CDR3 amino acid sequence and J gene to a known reactive TCR set. The reference SARS-CoV-2 TCR set was derived from MIRA and filtered for enrichment in COVID-19-positive ImmuneCODE repertoires, a step that removed public or cross-reactive TCRs. Using the MIRA antigens, annotated TCRs were further analysed by specific ORF or by position within an ORF. Breadth was defined as the number of annotated unique rearrangements divided by the total number of unique productive rearrangements, and depth was defined as the summed frequency of the annotated unique rearrangements. Two-sided Wilcoxon rank-sum tests were used to compare TCR breadth between groups. What TCRdb holds here is the immuneACCESS table cut down to in-frame rearrangements. Part of the clones is not present; checked against another copy, under half of the missing clones reflect an unresolved V gene, and the others are unexplained. D and trimming come from the DNA, and the V and J calls and clone size come from that table. The sample data list 200,000 to 250,000 clones, and approximately 87% of these were observed just once. The top ten constitute about 10% of the sample.

As encoded in the germline V gene, CDR1 is MDHEN while CDR2 is SYDVKM. Including the terminal cysteine and phenylalanine, the CDR3 comprises 14 residues. CDR3 DNA only is kept here, 42 bases in frame from base 1. Between the V and J ends, shortened by 5 bases and 1 base respectively, the junction contains 11 bases. In light of the paper, this sample's treatment or condition label describes: approximately 18 received Ad26.COV2.S at low or high dose, single or two shots; 5 received placebo; per-sample allocation not given. Repertoires of vaccine and placebo recipients were sequenced from samples collected on day 63 after the first injection. Cohort 1b enrolled roughly 25 adults aged 18-55 years at a single site in Boston, USA, between 29 July and 7 August 2020. Ad26.COV2.S was a replication-incompetent adenovirus type 26 vector that expressed a prefusion-stabilized SARS-CoV-2 spike protein derived from the original Wuhan strain.

The sequence derives from a person between 18 and 60 years old who received the Ad26.COV2.S COVID-19 vaccine or a placebo. Recombination linked TRBV28 to TRBJ1-1, with no confident D gene call. This specimen consisted of peripheral blood, obtained in a trial of Ad26.COV2.S vaccine versus placebo. In nucleotide form, the sequence is TGTGCCAGCAGTCCACACATCCAGAACACTGAAGCTTTCTTT. This sequence encodes CASSPHIQNTEAFF.